These 2 T cell receptor beta chains came from one sample sequenced in a study of spatial heterogeneity in lung cancer. One entry per CDR3 protein, called by TCRdb with MiXCR from the 5' RACE reads. The sample yields roughly 16,000 distinct CDR3 sequences, roughly 6.2% seen once. Their antigens remain unidentified. Specified time point: sample taken at primary tumor resection. Study-level findings and limits: How many expanded intratumoral alpha and beta TCRs were present tracked the tumor mutation count, which was a count of nonsynonymous mutations.

The material sequenced was lung tumor tissue, taken at surgery. These receptors were taken from a male donor with early-stage non-small cell lung cancer.

This sequence joins TRBV11-2 and TRBJ2-3, with 10 bases aligning to TRBD2. The germline CDR1 and CDR2 sequences are SGHAT and FQNNGV. Germline trimming cut 6 bases from V and 6 bases from J; bases unmatched to any gene: 12. The CDR3 covers 16 residues. The CDR3 DNA reads as TGTGCCAGCAGTCGCGTAGGAGCGGGAGGGAAGGATACGCAGTATTTT. Translation: CASSRVGAGGKDTQYF.

This clonotype was observed at least ten times. J is TRBJ1-1 and V is TRBV29-1, with no clear D. The CDR3 runs to 10 residues. Trimming cost V 6 bases and J 1 base, with 3 bases left between them. Per the germline V gene, CDR1 is SQVTM and CDR2 is ANQGSEA. The CDR3 spells CSVGNTEAFF. The DNA of the CDR3 is TGCAGCGTGGGGAACACTGAAGCTTTCTTT.